A single sample is the source of the 17 T cell receptor beta chains below, sequenced in a study of graft-versus-host responses after intestinal transplantation. Antigens for these TCRs are unknown. Assay: immunoSEQ multiplex PCR; the TCRdb copy retains only in-frame clones and omits some. The sample contains fewer than 150,000 clones, just over 90% of which appear only once. Sequenced here: unstimulated CD4+ T cells sorted from spleen or lymph node cells, sampled before intestinal transplant. The receptor source for this set is a human donor who received an intestinal transplant.

The CDR3 reads CASSPSESWGYTF. The CDR3 DNA reads as TGTGCCAGCTCCCCGTCAGAGTCATGGGGCTACACCTTC. The gene calls are TRBV27 and TRBJ1-2; D gene unclear. CDR1 and CDR2 from the germline V gene are MNHEY and SMNVEV (reference sequence). V gave up 8 bases and J gave up 8 bases, with 18 bases separating them. The CDR3 is 13 amino acids.

This clone came up once. The CDR3 spells CASSPGQGANYGYTF. The CDR3, as DNA: TGTGCCAGCAGTCCGGGACAGGGAGCTAACTATGGCTACACCTTC. This chain joins TRBV2 and TRBJ1-2, with 9 bases fitting TRBD1. The CDR3 has 15 residues. Germline CDR1 is SNHLY and CDR2 is FYNNEI. J gave up 0 bases and V 5 bases, and 4 bases lay outside the gene matches.

The chain joins TRBV5-4 to TRBJ2-6, with a tentative D call TRBD2 (5 bases). V was shortened by 4 bases and J by 0 bases, with 14 bases between the two germline ends. The CDR3 totals 17 residues. From germline, CDR1 is SGHNT and CDR2 YYREEE (reference sequence). As DNA, the CDR3 is TGTGCCAGCAGCCGACGGATGACTACCTCTGGGGCCAACGTCCTGACTTTC. This gives the protein CASSRRMTTSGANVLTF.

This clone was seen just once. V gene TRBV6-1 combines with J gene TRBJ2-7; the D call may be TRBD1 or TRBD2 (5 bases each). The germline V gene has CDR1 MNHNS and CDR2 SASEGT. V was pared by 7 bases and J by 6 bases, with 19 bases between. The CDR3 covers 14 residues. The CDR3 loop is CASTTGRTTLEQYF. The CDR3 DNA sequence: TGTGCCAGCACCACGGGACGGACCACCCTCGAGCAGTACTTC.

CDR3 bases: TGTGCCAGCAGTGTTAGGCGGGGTAGCACAGATACGCAGTATTTT. The encoded protein is CASSVRRGSTDTQYF. The chain joins TRBV2 to TRBJ2-3; TRBD2 might be the D (6 bases). V lost 4 bases and J lost 0, with 11 bases in between. The CDR3 has 15 amino acids. Germline values: CDR1 SNHLY, CDR2 FYNNEI.

This chain uses TRBV5-4 with TRBJ2-2; TRBD1 aligns across 8 bases. V was pared by 4 bases and J by 6 bases, with 5 bases of the junction left unmatched. Germline CDR1 SGHNT, CDR2 YYREEE (reference sequence). The CDR3 totals 14 residues. The CDR3 region has the DNA TGTGCCAGCAGCCCAGGGGGCGGGGCCGGGGAGCTGTTTTTT. This sequence encodes CASSPGGGAGELFF.

The gene calls are TRBV6-1 and TRBJ2-1; D is undetermined. V shed 4 bases and J shed 0 bases, with 13 bases lying between them. The germline CDR1 and CDR2 sequences are MNHNS and SASEGT. CDR3 length: 16 residues. The CDR3 DNA reads TGTGCCAGCAGTGGCGTGAGGTCTAGCTCCTACAATGAGCAGTTCTTC. Its protein is CASSGVRSSSYNEQFF.

The gene calls are TRBV5-1 and TRBJ2-3, with 15 bases identical to TRBD2. The junction had 6 bases not matched to a gene; V was cut back by 4 bases and J by 0 bases. The germline V gene encodes CDR1 SGHRS and CDR2 YFSETQ. The CDR3 sequence is 18 residues long. The chain's CDR3 is CASSQGTSGGSSTDTQYF. CDR3 nucleotide sequence: TGCGCCAGCAGCCAGGGGACTAGCGGGGGGAGTAGCACAGATACGCAGTATTTT.

This chain joins TRBV7-2 and TRBJ2-2; no definite D call. Germline V CDR1 and CDR2: SGHTA, FQGNSA. V lost 4 bases, J lost 9 bases, and 12 bases lay in between. The CDR3 length is 13 residues. The CDR3, as DNA: TGTGCCAGCAGCTCAATCAACATCAGGGAGCTGTTTTTT. This encodes CASSSINIRELFF.

V usage is TRBV4-1 and J usage is TRBJ2-1; D could derive from TRBD1 or TRBD2 (6 bases each). In germline, CDR1 is MGHRA, CDR2 YSYEKL. V was pared by 6 bases and J by 9 bases, with 15 bases between. CDR3 length equals 13 residues. The CDR3 bases are TGCGCCAGCAGTTTACGGGGGCCTGGTGAGCAGTTCTTC. This gives the protein CASSLRGPGEQFF.

The rearrangement joins TRBV7-3 to TRBJ1-1; 9 positions agree with TRBD1. The CDR3 loop spans 16 amino acids. The germline gives CDR1 SGHTA, CDR2 FQGTGA. V shed 5 bases and J 0 bases; nucleotides not matched to a gene: 7. CDR3 DNA: TGTGCCAGCAGCCACGGGACAGGGAGGATGAACACTGAAGCTTTCTTT. It translates to CASSHGTGRMNTEAFF.

This sequence joins TRBV14 and TRBJ1-1; no clear D gene. V lost 0 bases and J lost 4, with 9 bases in between. The V gene's germline CDR1 is SGHDN and CDR2 FVKESK. This CDR3 is built from 14 residues. CDR3 loop: CASSQDVVATEAFF. Here the CDR3 DNA reads TGTGCCAGCAGCCAAGATGTCGTGGCCACTGAAGCTTTCTTT.

CDR3 sequence (DNA): TGCGCCAGCAGCCGCGGGGGAGATCTAGCGGGATTTCAAGAGACCCAGTACTTC. Translating it yields CASSRGGDLAGFQETQYF. The chain combines TRBV4-1 with TRBJ2-5, with TRBD2 matching 9 bases. This CDR3 contains 18 residues. The V gene's germline CDR1 is MGHRA and CDR2 YSYEKL. The trim removed 4 bases at V and 2 bases at J, leaving 14 bases unmatched.

The gene calls are TRBV28 and TRBJ2-5, with 12 nucleotides matching TRBD1. The J call could be wrong; TRBJ2-7 is a better fit for the DNA end. There are 18 residues in the CDR3. Germline V gene data show CDR1 as MDHEN and CDR2 as SYDVKM. The CDR3 DNA follows: TGTGCCAGCAGCTCACCAGGGACAGGGGGCTCATCCCACTACGAGCAGTACTTC. It encodes CASSSPGTGGSSHYEQYF.

The DNA for the CDR3 is TGTGCCAGCAGTTACTCGAAGGATTCACCCCTCCACTTT. This encodes CASSYSKDSPLHF. This rearrangement joins TRBV6-6 to TRBJ1-6; D is unclear. The CDR3 length is 13 residues. V gave up 0 bases and J gave up 8 bases, with 5 bases separating them. Per germline, CDR1 MNHNY and CDR2 SVGAGI (reference sequence).

Details on this clone: Relative to the germline gene, one junction end is altered; a read error may explain this. The chain carries TRBV11-3 and TRBJ1-4; 8 nucleotides align to TRBD1. The germline gives CDR1 SGHNT, CDR2 YENEEA. This CDR3 contains 12 residues. The CDR3 region has the DNA TGTGCCAGCAGCTTAGATCACGGGGGACAGGATTTT. Its translation is CASSLDHGGQDF.

This chain connects TRBV27 to TRBJ2-1; 13 bases are shared with TRBD2. CDR1 MNHEY and CDR2 SMNVEV come from the germline V gene (reference sequence). The V segment lost 0 bases and the J segment 8 bases; nucleotides outside the gene matches: 10. The length of the CDR3 is 18 residues. CDR3 sequence reads: CASSLSPPGLAGRDEQFF. The CDR3 nucleotides read TGTGCCAGCAGTTTATCCCCACCGGGACTAGCGGGGAGGGATGAGCAGTTCTTC.